The 25 T cell receptor beta chains below were found in one sample sequenced in a study of brain T cells in children with intractable seizures. The method was immunoSEQ multiplex PCR; TCRdb's version includes in-frame clones alone and lacks a portion of them. This table has hundreds of thousands of clones, 93% appearing once. The time point denotes: blood from clinic visit 5 months post-surgery; TSC patient then seizure free. This specimen consisted of peripheral blood, obtained about 5 months after surgery. Every receptor here comes from a boy younger than two with tuberous sclerosis and intractable seizures.

J is TRBJ1-1 and V is TRBV18; D not resolved. The CDR3 has 15 residues. V was clipped by 0 bases and J by 3 bases, with 11 bases between them. The V gene's germline CDR1 is KGHSH and CDR2 LQKENI. CDR3 sequence (DNA): TGTGCCAGCTCACCACCCTCAAAGGGAGACACTGAAGCTTTCTTT. Amino acids: CASSPPSKGDTEAFF.

The chain joins TRBV29-1 to TRBJ1-1, with D perhaps matching TRBD1 (5 bases). Between the trimmed V and J ends, which lost 1 base and 5 bases, there was a span of 14 bases. CDR1 is SQVTM and CDR2 is ANQGSEA in the germline V gene. The CDR3 consists of 14 residues. DNA of the CDR3: TGCAGCGTTGAAGTACAAGCGACAGTTACTGAAGCTTTCTTT. Encoded protein: CSVEVQATVTEAFF.

The chain combines TRBV27 with TRBJ2-1; perhaps TRBD1 as D (6 bases). V shed 5 bases and J shed 9 bases, with 20 bases lying between them. This CDR3 spans 15 amino acids. The germline gives CDR1 MNHEY, CDR2 SMNVEV (reference sequence). The chain's CDR3 is CASSVRDTGRGEQFF. The CDR3, as DNA: TGTGCCAGCAGTGTCCGGGACACGGGCCGGGGTGAGCAGTTCTTC.

The chain has TRBV4-1 and TRBJ2-5, with unresolved D. This CDR3 spans 16 amino acids. Germline assignment: CDR1 MGHRA and CDR2 YSYEKL. V shed 4 bases and J shed 4 bases, with 19 bases lying between them. CDR3 in amino acids: CASSRKVVTSLETQYF. CDR3 nucleotide sequence: TGCGCCAGCAGCCGAAAGGTAGTGACATCCCTAGAGACCCAGTACTTC.

This sequence joins TRBV2 and TRBJ2-1; D gene ambiguous. The V and J ends lost 3 bases and 3 bases respectively, with 12 bases between them. The CDR3 sequence is 15 residues long. Looked up from germline, CDR1 is SNHLY and CDR2 is FYNNEI. The CDR3 sequence is CASSDPTVFYNEQFF. CDR3 DNA: TGTGCCAGCAGTGATCCGACTGTCTTCTACAATGAGCAGTTCTTC.

The chain recombines TRBV19 with TRBJ2-7; 8 nucleotides line up with TRBD1. The germline CDR1 and CDR2 sequences are LNHDA and SQIVND (reference sequence). The V and J ends lost 4 bases and 3 bases, in that order; junction bases with no gene match: 11. This CDR3 has 16 amino acids. CDR3 sequence: CASSTGTGYHNYEQYF. The CDR3 bases are TGTGCCAGTAGTACCGGGACAGGATATCATAACTACGAGCAGTACTTC.

The CDR3 protein is CASSPGTVFSGANVLTF. The CDR3 DNA is TGTGCCAGCTCACCAGGGACAGTTTTCTCTGGGGCCAACGTCCTGACTTTC. The chain has TRBV18 and TRBJ2-6; 7 bases match TRBD1. The V gene's germline CDR1 is KGHSH and CDR2 LQKENI. The CDR3 is 17 amino acids. V was pared by 2 bases and J by 0 bases, with 4 bases of the junction left unmatched.

This clone has only one observation. The rearrangement uses TRBV6-5 and TRBJ2-7, with D possibly TRBD1 on 6 matching bases. Trimming left V 6 bases short and J 0 bases short, with 12 bases between. The CDR3 is 14 residues long. CDR1 is MNHEY, CDR2 SVGAGI, per germline. The CDR3: CASSPGQNSYEQYF. CDR3 DNA: TGTGCCAGCAGCCCCGGACAGAACTCCTACGAGCAGTACTTC.

This clone is a singleton in its sample. The rearrangement joins TRBV5-6 to TRBJ2-2; TRBD2 aligns across 9 bases. The CDR3 totals 18 residues. Germline trimming cut 1 base from V and 4 bases from J; bases unmatched to any gene: 11. In germline, CDR1 is SGHDT, CDR2 YYEEEE. In DNA form, the CDR3 reads TGTGCCAGCAGCTTGCAACTTTCAGCGGGAGGTTTCACCGGGGAGCTGTTTTTT. Amino acids: CASSLQLSAGGFTGELFF.

This chain connects TRBV27 to TRBJ2-3; D remains ambiguous. Trimming took off 5 bases at V and 1 base at J, with 10 bases between the two ends. The CDR3 consists of 14 residues. Germline V gene data show CDR1 as MNHEY and CDR2 as SMNVEV (reference sequence). The CDR3 sequence is CASSNLTGTDTQYF. CDR3 bases: TGTGCCAGCAGTAATTTAACGGGCACAGATACGCAGTATTTT.

The chain joins TRBV19 to TRBJ1-2; D unresolved. Germline V gene data show CDR1 as LNHDA and CDR2 as SQIVND (reference sequence). With 3 bases removed from V and 6 bases from J, the gap between germline ends came to 14 bases. This CDR3 comprises 14 residues. The DNA for the CDR3 is TGTGCCAGTAGTATTATATACGGGGTCGATGGCTACACCTTC. It is translated as CASSIIYGVDGYTF.

The V call is TRBV2, the J call TRBJ2-7; TRBD2 is a possible D gene (6 bases). CDR1 and CDR2 (germline): SNHLY, FYNNEI. Between the trimmed V and J ends, which lost 7 bases and 0 bases, there was a span of 13 bases. The CDR3 runs 14 residues. The CDR3 DNA is TGTGCCAGCACCGGCTGGGGGGACTCCTACGAGCAGTACTTC. Encoded protein: CASTGWGDSYEQYF.

This chain connects TRBV21-1 to TRBJ1-5. TRBV21-1 is a known pseudogene. The CDR3 consists of 14 residues. The CDR3 DNA follows: TGTGCCAGCAGCAATCGAGAGAGCAATCAGCCCCAGCATTTT. Translated, it gives CASSNRESNQPQHF.

This chain joins TRBV18 and TRBJ1-2, with TRBD1 identical over 10 bases. This CDR3 region has 17 residues. The germline CDR1 and CDR2 sequences are KGHSH and LQKENI. Germline trimming cut 1 base from V and 6 bases from J; bases unmatched to any gene: 11. CDR3 amino acids: CASSPLSTGTGDNGYTF. The CDR3 DNA sequence: TGTGCCAGCTCACCACTTTCAACCGGGACAGGGGACAATGGCTACACCTTC.

Here the CDR3 reads CASSQGGQPRIAKNIQYF. Written as DNA, the CDR3 is TGCGCCAGCAGCCAAGGGGGACAGCCCCGTATAGCCAAAAACATTCAGTACTTC. The chain couples TRBV4-1 to TRBJ2-4, with 7 bases fitting TRBD1. This CDR3 is built from 18 residues. CDR1 MGHRA and CDR2 YSYEKL come from the germline V gene. With 1 base clipped from V and 0 bases from J, the junction kept 9 bases outside the gene matches.

The chain uses TRBV27 and TRBJ2-5, with 7 nucleotides matching TRBD1. The CDR3 is 18 residues long. Germline CDR1 reads MNHEY; CDR2 reads SMNVEV (reference sequence). The V segment lost 4 bases and the J segment 2 bases; nucleotides outside the gene matches: 16. As DNA, the CDR3 is TGTGCCAGCAGTTCCCGCCCTCTTAACGACAGGGAGCAAGAGACCCAGTACTTC. Translating it yields CASSSRPLNDREQETQYF.

CDR3 nucleotide sequence: TGTGCCAGCAGCAGCCGTCCCGGGACAGGGGAAGTCGGTTACAATGAGCAGTTCTTC. Amino acid sequence: CASSSRPGTGEVGYNEQFF. This chain uses TRBV9 with TRBJ2-1, with TRBD1 matching 10 bases. Looked up from germline, CDR1 is SGDLS and CDR2 is YYNGEE. The J segment lost 4 bases and the V segment lost 4 bases, leaving 17 bases of the junction unmatched. The CDR3 length is 19 residues. Full variable domain (remainder filled in from reference TRBV9 and TRBJ2-1): DSGVTQTPKHLITATGQRVTLRCSPRSGDLSVYWYQQSLDQGLQFLIQYYNGEERAKGNILERFSAQQFPDLHSELNLSSLELGDSALYFCASSSRPGTGEVGYNEQFFGPGTRLTVL.

The rearrangement links TRBV3-1 (or the pseudogene TRBV3-2) to TRBJ2-5; 8 nucleotides line up with TRBD2. The germline gives CDR1 LGHDT, CDR2 YNNKEL (reference sequence). CDR3 length equals 15 residues. The trim removed 0 bases at V and 4 bases at J, leaving 4 bases unmatched. CDR3 in DNA: TGTGCCAGCAGCCAAGAAGGCGGGGGGAGAGAGACCCAGTACTTC. As protein: CASSQEGGGRETQYF.

The rearrangement uses TRBV7-6 and TRBJ2-7, with 7 bases matching TRBD1. CDR1 is SGHVS, CDR2 FNYEAQ, per germline. The trim removed 1 base at V and 5 bases at J, leaving 8 bases unmatched. The CDR3 is 15 amino acids. The CDR3 coding sequence is TGTGCCAGCAGCTTAGTCTACAGGGGAGAGGACGAGCAGTACTTC. Encoded protein: CASSLVYRGEDEQYF.

This clone has only a few counts. This sequence joins TRBV6-1 and TRBJ1-3; D is unclear. The germline V and J ends were trimmed by 2 bases and 4 bases, with 6 bases remaining between them. The CDR3 has 13 amino acids. Germline V lookup: CDR1 MNHNS, CDR2 SASEGT. The CDR3 sequence: CASSELVGNTIYF. CDR3 bases: TGTGCCAGCAGTGAACTTGTCGGAAACACCATATATTTT.

The V and J genes are TRBV4-1 and TRBJ1-1; possibly TRBD1 for D (5 bases). Germline CDR1 is MGHRA and CDR2 is YSYEKL. The CDR3 spans 15 residues. The V end was cut by 0 bases, the J end by 3 bases, with 11 bases between. For the CDR3, the DNA is TGCGCCAGCAGCCAAGATACTGGGGACTACACTGAAGCTTTCTTT. It specifies CASSQDTGDYTEAFF.

The J gene is TRBJ1-6, the V gene TRBV7-9; D call uncertain. The CDR3 runs 14 residues. The V and J ends lost 5 bases and 7 bases respectively, with 12 bases between them. Germline values: CDR1 SEHNR, CDR2 FQNEAQ (reference sequence). CDR3: CASSPRAENSPLHF. The DNA for the CDR3 is TGTGCCAGCAGCCCCCGGGCAGAGAATTCACCCCTCCACTTT.

The chain has TRBV19 and TRBJ1-5; a weak D match, TRBD1 (5 bases). Germline CDR1 is LNHDA and CDR2 is SQIVND (reference sequence). V dropped 3 bases and J dropped 1 base, with 13 bases sitting between them. CDR3 length: 16 amino acids. CDR3 region: CASSISRGISNQPQHF. DNA for the CDR3: TGTGCCAGTAGTATTTCTCGGGGGATAAGCAATCAGCCCCAGCATTTT.

In DNA form, the CDR3 reads TGTGCCAGCAGCAAATGGGGAGGGAGTGGCACAGATACGCAGTATTTT. This gives the protein CASSKWGGSGTDTQYF. V and J are TRBV7-6 and TRBJ2-3, with 7 positions matching TRBD2. The CDR3 spans 16 residues. Unmatched junction bases numbered 9, after V lost 5 bases and J lost 1 base. The germline CDR1 and CDR2 sequences are SGHVS and FNYEAQ.

J is TRBJ1-1 and V is TRBV12-5; D remains unclear. The ends were cut back, 3 bases at V and 0 bases at J, with 11 bases in the middle. Per germline, CDR1 LGHNT and CDR2 FRNRAP. The CDR3 is 15 residues long. CDR3: CASGLGRTMNTEAFF. The CDR3 coding sequence is TGTGCTAGTGGTTTAGGACGGACCATGAACACTGAAGCTTTCTTT.